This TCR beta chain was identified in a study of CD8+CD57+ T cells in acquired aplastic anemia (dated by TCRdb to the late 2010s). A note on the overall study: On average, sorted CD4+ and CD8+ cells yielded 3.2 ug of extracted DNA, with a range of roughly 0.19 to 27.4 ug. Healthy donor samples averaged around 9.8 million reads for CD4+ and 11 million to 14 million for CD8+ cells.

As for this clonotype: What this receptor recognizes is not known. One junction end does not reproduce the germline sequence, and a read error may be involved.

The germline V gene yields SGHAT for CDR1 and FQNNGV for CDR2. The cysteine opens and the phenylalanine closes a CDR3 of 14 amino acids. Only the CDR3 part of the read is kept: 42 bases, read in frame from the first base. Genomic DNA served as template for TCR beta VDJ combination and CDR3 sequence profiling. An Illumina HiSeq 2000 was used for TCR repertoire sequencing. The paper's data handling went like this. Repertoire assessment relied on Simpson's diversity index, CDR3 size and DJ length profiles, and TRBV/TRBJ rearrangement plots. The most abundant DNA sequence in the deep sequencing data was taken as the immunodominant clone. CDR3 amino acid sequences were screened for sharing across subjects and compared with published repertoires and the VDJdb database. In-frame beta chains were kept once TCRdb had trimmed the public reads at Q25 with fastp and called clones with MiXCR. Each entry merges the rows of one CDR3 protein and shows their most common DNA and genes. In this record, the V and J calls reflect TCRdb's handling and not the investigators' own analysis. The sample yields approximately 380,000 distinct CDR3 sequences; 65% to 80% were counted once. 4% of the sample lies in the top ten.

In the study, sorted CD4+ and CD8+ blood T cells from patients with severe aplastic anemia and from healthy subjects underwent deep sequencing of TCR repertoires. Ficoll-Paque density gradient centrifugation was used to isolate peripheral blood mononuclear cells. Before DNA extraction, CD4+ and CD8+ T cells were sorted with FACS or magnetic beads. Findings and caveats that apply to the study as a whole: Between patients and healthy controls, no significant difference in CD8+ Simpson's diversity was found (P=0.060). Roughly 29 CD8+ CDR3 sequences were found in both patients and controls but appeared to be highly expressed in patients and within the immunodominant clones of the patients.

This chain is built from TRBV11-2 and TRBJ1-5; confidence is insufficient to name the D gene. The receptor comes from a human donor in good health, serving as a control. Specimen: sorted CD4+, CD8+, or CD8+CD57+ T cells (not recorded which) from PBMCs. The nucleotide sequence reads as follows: TGTGCCAGTAGCTTAGATAAGGGTGGCCAGCCCCAGCATTTT. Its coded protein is CASSLDKGGQPQHF. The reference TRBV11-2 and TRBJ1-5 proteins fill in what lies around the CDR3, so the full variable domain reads EAGVAQSPRYKIIEKRQSVAFWCNPISGHATLYWYQQILGQGPKLLIQFQNNGVVDDSQLPKDRFSAERLKGVDSTLKIQPAKLEDSAVYLCASSLDKGGQPQHFGDGTRLSIL.